These 11 T cell receptor beta chains were all obtained from the same sample, sequenced in a study of yellow fever vaccine responses in identical twins. TCRdb called the RT-PCR reads again in MiXCR, with one record for every CDR3 protein. The sample has about 13,000 distinct CDR3 sequences, approximately 85% seen once. Sequencing used T cells from blood (PBMCs), unsorted or a sorted subset (not recorded which), obtained before or after yellow fever vaccination (not recorded which). Receptor source: a woman between 18 and 29 years old who received the yellow fever vaccine.

The rearrangement uses TRBV18 and TRBJ2-7, with D unresolved. This CDR3 contains 13 residues. CDR1 and CDR2 from the germline V gene are KGHSH and LQKENI. The germline V and J ends were trimmed by 2 bases and 2 bases, with 7 bases remaining between them. CDR3: CASSPTTTYEQYF. The CDR3 DNA reads as TGTGCCAGCTCACCAACTACGACCTACGAGCAGTACTTC.

A single count supports this clonotype. The chain carries TRBV7-2 and TRBJ2-1; D is perhaps TRBD1 (6 bases). V lost 2 bases and J 7 bases, leaving 12 bases between the germline ends. Germline lookup yields CDR1 SGHTA and CDR2 FQGNSA. The CDR3 consists of 14 residues. CDR3 amino acids: CASSLLQGRNEQFF. DNA of the CDR3: TGTGCCAGCAGCTTATTACAGGGCAGGAATGAGCAGTTCTTC.

The V gene is TRBV11-3, the J gene TRBJ2-3, with D maybe TRBD1 (6 bases). This CDR3 region has 16 residues. V lost 2 bases to trimming and J lost 0 bases, with 12 bases between them. Per germline, CDR1 SGHNT and CDR2 YENEEA. The CDR3 nucleotides read TGTGCCAGCAGCTTAATACGACAGGCGAGCACAGATACGCAGTATTTT. Protein sequence: CASSLIRQASTDTQYF.

V and J are TRBV12-3 or TRBV12-4 and TRBJ2-7, with TRBD2 identical over 11 bases. Losses at the gene ends were 5 bases for V and 2 bases for J; bases not matched to a gene: 2. The CDR3 has 14 residues. The CDR3 coding sequence is TGTGCCAGCAGTATTAGCGGGGGGGCCTACGAGCAGTACTTC. Encoded protein: CASSISGGAYEQYF.

The rearrangement links TRBV5-4 to TRBJ2-1; perhaps TRBD2 as D (6 bases). Germline V gives CDR1 SGHNT, CDR2 YYREEE (reference sequence). V was cut by 3 bases and J by 3 bases, with 13 bases left in between. The CDR3 runs to 15 residues. The CDR3 nucleotides read TGTGCCAGCAGCTCCGGGACTGGGGACTACAATGAGCAGTTCTTC. It translates to CASSSGTGDYNEQFF.

The genes are TRBV2 and TRBJ1-5; D call uncertain. V was pared by 4 bases and J by 2 bases, with 9 bases between. The V gene's germline CDR1 is SNHLY and CDR2 FYNNEI. The CDR3 loop spans 14 amino acids. The CDR3 bases are TGTGCCAGCAGTGTTGCGCAGGGCAATCAGCCCCAGCATTTT. Its protein product is CASSVAQGNQPQHF.

The gene calls are TRBV12-3 or TRBV12-4 and TRBJ1-1, with 7 bases lining up with TRBD1. This CDR3 has 12 amino acids. V was clipped by 6 bases and J by 11 bases; unmatched bases: 9. Here the CDR3 DNA reads TGTGCCAGCAGCCCGGACAGGAATGGCGCTTTCTTT. Its protein product is CASSPDRNGAFF.

The gene calls are TRBV20-1 and TRBJ2-3; 9 nucleotides line up with TRBD1. The CDR3 is made up of 14 amino acids. The V gene's germline CDR1 is DFQATT and CDR2 SNEGSKA (reference sequence). V shed 7 bases and J 1 base; nucleotides not matched to a gene: 6. The CDR3 is CSVTGTGRTDTQYF. The CDR3 bases are TGCAGTGTCACTGGGACAGGGCGCACAGATACGCAGTATTTT.

CDR3 coding DNA: TGTGCCAGCAGCTTAAATCTAGCGGGGTACAATGAGCAGTTCTTC. Translation gives CASSLNLAGYNEQFF. The chain recombines TRBV11-2 with TRBJ2-1; TRBD2 agrees at 9 bases. Germline CDR1 is SGHAT and CDR2 is FQNNGV. Trimming at V came to 2 bases and at J to 4 bases, leaving 3 bases not matched to a gene. The CDR3 runs 15 residues.

The chain has TRBV14 and TRBJ2-7; 7 bases line up with TRBD1. CDR3 length equals 17 residues. CDR1 is SGHDN and CDR2 is FVKESK in the germline V gene. Trimming took 4 bases from V and 0 from J; bases not matched to a gene: 12. Written as DNA, the CDR3 is TGTGCCAGCAGCCCCTTTCCCAGGGGGAAGAGCTCCTACGAGCAGTACTTC. Encoded protein: CASSPFPRGKSSYEQYF.

V usage is TRBV12-5 and J usage is TRBJ2-7; no clear D. The CDR3 sequence is 12 residues long. Germline values: CDR1 LGHNT, CDR2 FRNRAP. The V end lost 1 base, the J end lost 4 bases, and 5 bases lay between the germline ends. CDR3 bases: TGTGCTAGTGGTTTGGACGGGTACGAGCAGTACTTC. This sequence encodes CASGLDGYEQYF. Filled out from reference TRBV12-5 and TRBJ2-7, the complete variable domain reads DARVTQTPRHKVTEMGQEVTMRCQPILGHNTVFWYRQTMMQGLELLAYFRNRAPLDDSGMPKDRFSAEMPDATLATLKIQPSEPRDSAVYFCASGLDGYEQYFGPGTRLTVT.